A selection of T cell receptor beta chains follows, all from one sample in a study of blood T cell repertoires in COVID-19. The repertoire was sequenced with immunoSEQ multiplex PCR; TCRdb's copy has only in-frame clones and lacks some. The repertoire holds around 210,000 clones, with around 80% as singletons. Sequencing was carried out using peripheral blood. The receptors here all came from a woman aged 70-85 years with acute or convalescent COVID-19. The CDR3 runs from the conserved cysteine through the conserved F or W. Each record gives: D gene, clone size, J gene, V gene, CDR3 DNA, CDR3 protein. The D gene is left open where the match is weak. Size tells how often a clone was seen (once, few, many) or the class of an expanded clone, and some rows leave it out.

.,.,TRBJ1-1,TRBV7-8,TGTGCCAGCAGCTTAAATAGGGAGGTGACTGAAGCTTTCTTT,CASSLNREVTEAFF
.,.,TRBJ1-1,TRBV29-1,TGCAGCGGTGGAGGGTGGGACACTGAAGCTTTCTTT,CSGGGWDTEAFF
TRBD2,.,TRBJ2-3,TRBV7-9,TGTGCCAGCAGCCCTAGCGGGAGCCTTAGCACAGATACGCAGTATTTT,CASSPSGSLSTDTQYF
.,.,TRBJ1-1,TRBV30,TGTGCCTGGAGTAGACAGAGGAAGGTGAACACTGAAGCTTTCTTT,CAWSRQRKVNTEAFF
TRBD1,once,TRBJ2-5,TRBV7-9,TGTGCCAGCAGCCAAGGGACAGGGATTGACCAAGAGACCCAGTACTTC,CASSQGTGIDQETQYF
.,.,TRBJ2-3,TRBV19,TGTGCCAGTAGCAGACTAGAGTTGACAGATACGCAGTATTTT,CASSRLELTDTQYF
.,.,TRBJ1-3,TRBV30,TGTGCCTGGAGTGCTCTAGGAATCTCTGGAAACACCATATATTTT,CAWSALGISGNTIYF
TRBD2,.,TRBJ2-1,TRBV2,TGTGCCAGCAGTCCGACCTTAGCGGGAGGGAATGAGCAGTTCTTC,CASSPTLAGGNEQFF
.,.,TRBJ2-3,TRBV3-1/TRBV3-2,TGTGCCAGCAGCCAAGACCCATTCAGGGGCACAGATACGCAGTATTTT,CASSQDPFRGTDTQYF
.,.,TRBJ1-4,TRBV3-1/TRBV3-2,TGTGCCAGCAGCAGTCGACAAAGCAGGGGAAGGGTTCTGTTTTTT,CASSSRQSRGRVLFF
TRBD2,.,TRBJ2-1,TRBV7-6,TGTGCCAGCAGCTTAGTTCCTAGCGGGAGATACAATGAGCAGTTCTTC,CASSLVPSGRYNEQFF
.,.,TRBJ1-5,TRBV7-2,TGTGCCAGCAGCTCCGCGACTAGTCAGCCCCAGCATTTT,CASSSATSQPQHF
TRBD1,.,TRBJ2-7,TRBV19,TGTGCCAGTAGAGTGGGACAGGGGGTTTTTTACGAGCAGTACTTC,CASRVGQGVFYEQYF
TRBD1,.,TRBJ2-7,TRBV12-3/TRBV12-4,TGTGCCAGCAGTTTAAAGGGGGCAAGGCAGTACTTC,CASSLKGARQYF
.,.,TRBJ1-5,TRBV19,TGTGCCAGTAGTCCCTTGAATCAGCCCCAGCATTTT,CASSPLNQPQHF
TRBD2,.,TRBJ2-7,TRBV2,TGTGCAGGACGGGCGGGAGGGCTAGAAGAGCAGTACTTC,CAGRAGGLEEQYF
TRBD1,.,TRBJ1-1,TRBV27,TGTGCCAGCAGCGGGACAGGGGGCGCCGGAAACACTGAAGCTTTCTTT,CASSGTGGAGNTEAFF
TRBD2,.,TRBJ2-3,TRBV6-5,TGTGCCAGCAGTTCGGTAGCGGGAGCGGCAGATACGCAGTATTTT,CASSSVAGAADTQYF
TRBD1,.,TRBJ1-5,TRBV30,TGTGCCTGGAGTGATCGGACCGGGACAGCTAATCAGCCCCAGCATTTT,CAWSDRTGTANQPQHF
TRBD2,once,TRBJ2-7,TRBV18,TGTGCCAGCTCACCGGTAGCGGGAGGGCCCGACGAGCAGTACTTC,CASSPVAGGPDEQYF
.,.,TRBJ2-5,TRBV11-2,TGTGCCAGCAGCTTAGAGTGGACAGTTCGGGAGACCCAGTACTTC,CASSLEWTVRETQYF
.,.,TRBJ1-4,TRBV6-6,TGTGCCAGCAATGGGAGGGGTAATGAAAAACTGTTTTTT,CASNGRGNEKLFF
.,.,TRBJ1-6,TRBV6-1,TGTGCCAGCAGTGAACAGGGACAAATCGATTCACCCCTCCACTTT,CASSEQGQIDSPLHF
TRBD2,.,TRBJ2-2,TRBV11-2,TGTGCCAGCAGCCCCCAGCGGGAGGTCACCGGGGAGCTGTTTTTT,CASSPQREVTGELFF
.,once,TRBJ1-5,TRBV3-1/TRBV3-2,TGTGCCAGCAGCCAATGGGGCCGTCATCAGCCCCAGCATTTT,CASSQWGRHQPQHF